This TCR beta chain was profiled in a study of shared T cell receptors in the human thymus. The repertoire was sequenced with immunoSEQ multiplex PCR; TCRdb's copy has only in-frame clones and lacks some. The data show about 400,000 clones, with just under 95% seen just once and about 0.02% held by the top ten. CDR1 and CDR2 from the germline V gene are SNHLY and FYNNEI. The V end was cut by 6 bases, the J end by 1 base, with 10 bases between. The CDR3 sequence is 13 residues long. Sequencing was carried out using thymocytes. J is TRBJ2-7 and V is TRBV2; the D call may be TRBD1 or TRBD2 (6 bases each). The clonotype originates from a human donor. The CDR3 spells CASRGGQSYEQYF. CDR3 nucleotide sequence: TGTGCCAGCAGGGGGGGCCAATCCTACGAGCAGTACTTC.